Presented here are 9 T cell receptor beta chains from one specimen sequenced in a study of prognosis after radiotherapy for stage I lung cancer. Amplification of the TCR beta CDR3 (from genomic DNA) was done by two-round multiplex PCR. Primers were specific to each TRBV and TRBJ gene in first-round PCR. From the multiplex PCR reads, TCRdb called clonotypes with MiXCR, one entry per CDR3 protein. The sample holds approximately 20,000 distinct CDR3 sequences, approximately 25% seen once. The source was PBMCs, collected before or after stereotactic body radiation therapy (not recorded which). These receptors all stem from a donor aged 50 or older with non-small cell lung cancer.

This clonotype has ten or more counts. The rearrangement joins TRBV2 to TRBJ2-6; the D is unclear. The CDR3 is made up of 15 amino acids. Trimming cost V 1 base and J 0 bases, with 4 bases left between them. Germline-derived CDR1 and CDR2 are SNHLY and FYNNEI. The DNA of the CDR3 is TGTGCCAGCAGTGAAGGCAACTCTGGGGCCAACGTCCTGACTTTC. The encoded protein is CASSEGNSGANVLTF. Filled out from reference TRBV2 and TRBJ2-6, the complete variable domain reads EPEVTQTPSHQVTQMGQEVILRCVPISNHLYFYWYRQILGQKVEFLVSFYNNEISEKSEIFDDQFSVERPDGSNFTLKIRSTKLEDSAMYFCASSEGNSGANVLTFGAGSRLTVL.

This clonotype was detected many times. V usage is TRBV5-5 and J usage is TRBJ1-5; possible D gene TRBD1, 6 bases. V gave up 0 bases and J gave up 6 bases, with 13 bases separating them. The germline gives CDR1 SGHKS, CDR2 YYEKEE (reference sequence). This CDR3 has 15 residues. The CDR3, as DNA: TGTGCCAGCAGCTTGGAAGGGGGGGGCCTTCAGCCCCAGCATTTT. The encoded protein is CASSLEGGGLQPQHF.

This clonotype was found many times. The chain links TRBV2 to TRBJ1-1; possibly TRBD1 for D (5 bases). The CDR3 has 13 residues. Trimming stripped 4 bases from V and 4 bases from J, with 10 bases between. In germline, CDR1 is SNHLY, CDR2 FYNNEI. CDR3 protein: CASSAGFGTEAFF. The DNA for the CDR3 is TGTGCCAGCAGTGCAGGGTTCGGCACTGAAGCTTTCTTT.

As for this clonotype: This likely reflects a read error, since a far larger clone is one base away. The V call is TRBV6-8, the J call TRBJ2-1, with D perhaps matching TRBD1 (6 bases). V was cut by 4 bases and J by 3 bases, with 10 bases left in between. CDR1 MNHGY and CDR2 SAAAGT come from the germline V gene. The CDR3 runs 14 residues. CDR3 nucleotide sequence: TGTGCCAGCAGTTTAGGACAGTACTACAATGAGCAGTTCTTC. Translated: CASSLGQYYNEQFF.

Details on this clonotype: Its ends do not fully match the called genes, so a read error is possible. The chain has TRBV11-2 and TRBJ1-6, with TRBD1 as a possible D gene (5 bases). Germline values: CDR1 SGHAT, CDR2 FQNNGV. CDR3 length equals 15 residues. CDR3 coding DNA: TGTGCCAGTAGCTTAGGGGTGGATGGGAATTCACCCCTCCACTTT. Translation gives CASSLGVDGNSPLHF.

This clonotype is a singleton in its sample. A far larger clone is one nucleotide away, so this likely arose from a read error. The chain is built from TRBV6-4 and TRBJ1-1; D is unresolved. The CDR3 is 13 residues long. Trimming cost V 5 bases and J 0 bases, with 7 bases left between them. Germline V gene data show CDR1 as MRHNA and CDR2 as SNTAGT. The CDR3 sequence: CASSYDVNTEAFF. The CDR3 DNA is TGTGCCAGCAGTTACGACGTGAACACTGAAGCTTTCTTT.

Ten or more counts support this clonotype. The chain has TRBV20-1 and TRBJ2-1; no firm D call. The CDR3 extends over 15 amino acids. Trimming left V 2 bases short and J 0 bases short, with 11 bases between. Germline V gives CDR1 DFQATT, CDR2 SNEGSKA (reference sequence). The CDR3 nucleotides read TGCAGTGCTAGAAAACCCGCGACCTCCTACAATGAGCAGTTCTTC. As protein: CSARKPATSYNEQFF.

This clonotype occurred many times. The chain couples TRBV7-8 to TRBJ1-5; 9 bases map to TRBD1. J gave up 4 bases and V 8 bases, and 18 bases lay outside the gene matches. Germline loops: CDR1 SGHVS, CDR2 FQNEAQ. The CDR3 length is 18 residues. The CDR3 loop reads CASGNQDGLQGANQPQHF. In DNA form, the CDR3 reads TGTGCCAGCGGGAACCAGGACGGCCTACAGGGGGCGAATCAGCCCCAGCATTTT. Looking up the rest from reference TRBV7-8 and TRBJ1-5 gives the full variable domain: GAGVSQSPRYKVAKRGQDVALRCDPISGHVSLFWYQQALGQGPEFLTYFQNEAQLDKSGLPSDRFFAERPEGSVSTLKIQRTQQEDSAVYLCASGNQDGLQGANQPQHFGDGTRLSIL.

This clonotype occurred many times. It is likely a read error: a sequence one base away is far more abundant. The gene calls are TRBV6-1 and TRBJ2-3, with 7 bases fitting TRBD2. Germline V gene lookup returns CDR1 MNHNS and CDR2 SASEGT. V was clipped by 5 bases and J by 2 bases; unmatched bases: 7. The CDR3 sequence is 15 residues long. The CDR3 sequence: CASSHGGTNTDTQYF. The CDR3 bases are TGTGCCAGCAGTCACGGCGGGACTAACACAGATACGCAGTATTTT.